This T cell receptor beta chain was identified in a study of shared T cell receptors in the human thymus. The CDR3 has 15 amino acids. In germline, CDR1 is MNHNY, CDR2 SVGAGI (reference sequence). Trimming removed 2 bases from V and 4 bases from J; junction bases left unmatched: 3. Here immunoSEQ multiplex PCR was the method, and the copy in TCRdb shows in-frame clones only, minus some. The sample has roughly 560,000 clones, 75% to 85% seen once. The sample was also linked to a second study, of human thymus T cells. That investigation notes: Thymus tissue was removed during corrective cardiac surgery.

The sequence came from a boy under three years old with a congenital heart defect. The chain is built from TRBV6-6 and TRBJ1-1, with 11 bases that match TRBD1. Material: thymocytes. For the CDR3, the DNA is TGTGCCAGCAGTTACGGGACAGGGGGTCGCACTGAAGCTTTCTTT. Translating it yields CASSYGTGGRTEAFF.